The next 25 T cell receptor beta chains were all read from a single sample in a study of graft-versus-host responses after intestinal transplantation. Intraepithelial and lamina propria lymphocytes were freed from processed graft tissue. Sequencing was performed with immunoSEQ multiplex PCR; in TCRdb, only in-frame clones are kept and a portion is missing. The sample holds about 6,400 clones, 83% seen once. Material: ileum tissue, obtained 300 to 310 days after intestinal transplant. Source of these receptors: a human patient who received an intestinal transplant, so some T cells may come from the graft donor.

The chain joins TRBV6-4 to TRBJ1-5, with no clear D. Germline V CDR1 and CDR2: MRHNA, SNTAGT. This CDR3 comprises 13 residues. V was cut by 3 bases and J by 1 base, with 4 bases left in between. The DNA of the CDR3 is TGTGCCAGCAGTGAGGGGAGCAATCAGCCCCAGCATTTT. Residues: CASSEGSNQPQHF.

CDR3 DNA: TGTGCCAGCAGTGAAACCGGGGGCGGAAATTATGGCTACACCTTC. It is translated as CASSETGGGNYGYTF. This sequence joins TRBV25-1 and TRBJ1-2, with D possibly being TRBD1 (6 bases). V lost 2 bases and J 5 bases, leaving 15 bases between the germline ends. Per the germline V gene, CDR1 is MGHDK and CDR2 is SYGVNS. The CDR3 extends over 15 amino acids.

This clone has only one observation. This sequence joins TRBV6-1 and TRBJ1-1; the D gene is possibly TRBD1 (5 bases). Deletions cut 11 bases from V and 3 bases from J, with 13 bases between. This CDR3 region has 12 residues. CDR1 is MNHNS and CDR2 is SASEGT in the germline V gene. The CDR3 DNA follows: TGTGCCGGGGGGGGAGGGTACACTGAAGCTTTCTTT. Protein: CAGGGGYTEAFF.

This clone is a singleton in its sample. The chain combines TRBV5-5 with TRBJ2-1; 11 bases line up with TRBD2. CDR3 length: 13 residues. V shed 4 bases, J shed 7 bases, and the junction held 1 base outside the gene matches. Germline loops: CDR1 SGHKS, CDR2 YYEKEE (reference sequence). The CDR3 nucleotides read TGTGCCAGCAGCACTAGCGGGAGAAATGAGCAGTTCTTC. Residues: CASSTSGRNEQFF.

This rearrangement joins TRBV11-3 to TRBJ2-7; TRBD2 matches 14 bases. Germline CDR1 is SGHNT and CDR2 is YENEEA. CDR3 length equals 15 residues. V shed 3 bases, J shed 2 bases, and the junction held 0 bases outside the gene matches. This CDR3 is CASSLTSGGAYEQYF. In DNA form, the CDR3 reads TGTGCCAGCAGCTTGACTAGCGGGGGGGCCTACGAGCAGTACTTC.

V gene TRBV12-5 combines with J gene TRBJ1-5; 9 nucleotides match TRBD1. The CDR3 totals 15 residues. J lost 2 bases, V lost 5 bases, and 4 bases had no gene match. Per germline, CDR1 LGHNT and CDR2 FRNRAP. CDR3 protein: CASGTRTGGNQPQHF. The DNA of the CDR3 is TGTGCTAGTGGTACGCGGACAGGGGGCAATCAGCCCCAGCATTTT.

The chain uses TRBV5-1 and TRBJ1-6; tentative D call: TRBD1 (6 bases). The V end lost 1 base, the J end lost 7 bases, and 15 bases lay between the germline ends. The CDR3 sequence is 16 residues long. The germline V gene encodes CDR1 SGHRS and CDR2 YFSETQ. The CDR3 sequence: CASSLTQGNSNSPLHF. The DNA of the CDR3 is TGCGCCAGCAGCTTGACTCAGGGGAATTCAAATTCACCCCTCCACTTT.

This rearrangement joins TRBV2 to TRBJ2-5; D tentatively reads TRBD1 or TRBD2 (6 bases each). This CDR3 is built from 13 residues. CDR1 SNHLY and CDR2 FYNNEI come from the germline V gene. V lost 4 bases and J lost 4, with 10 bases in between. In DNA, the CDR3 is TGTGCCAGCAGTGTGGGGGGCCGAGAGACCCAGTACTTC. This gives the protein CASSVGGRETQYF.

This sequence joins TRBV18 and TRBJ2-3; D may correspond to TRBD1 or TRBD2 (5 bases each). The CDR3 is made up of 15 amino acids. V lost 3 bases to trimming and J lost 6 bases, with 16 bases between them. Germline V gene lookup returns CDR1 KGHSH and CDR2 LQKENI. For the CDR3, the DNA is TGTGCCAGCTCACCGGGACCCCCGGAAGGGGATACGCAGTATTTT. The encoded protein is CASSPGPPEGDTQYF.

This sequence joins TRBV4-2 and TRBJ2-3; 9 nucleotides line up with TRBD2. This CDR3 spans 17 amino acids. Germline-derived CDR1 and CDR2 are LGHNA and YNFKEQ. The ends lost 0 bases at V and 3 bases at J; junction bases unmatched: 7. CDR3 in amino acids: CASSQEFGGGATDTQYF. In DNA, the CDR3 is TGTGCCAGCAGCCAAGAGTTCGGCGGGGGGGCAACAGATACGCAGTATTTT.

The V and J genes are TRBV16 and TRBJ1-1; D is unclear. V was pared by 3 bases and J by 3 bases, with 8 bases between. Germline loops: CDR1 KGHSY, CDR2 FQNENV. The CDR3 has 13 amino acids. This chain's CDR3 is CASSHDGDTEAFF. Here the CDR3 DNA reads TGTGCCAGCAGCCACGACGGGGACACTGAAGCTTTCTTT.

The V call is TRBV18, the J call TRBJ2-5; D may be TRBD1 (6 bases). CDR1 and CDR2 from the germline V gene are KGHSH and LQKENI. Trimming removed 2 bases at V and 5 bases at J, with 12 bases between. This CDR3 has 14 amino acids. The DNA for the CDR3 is TGTGCCAGCTCACCAAGGGGGTCGGTGGAGACCCAGTACTTC. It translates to CASSPRGSVETQYF. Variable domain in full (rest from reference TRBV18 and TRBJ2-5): NAGVMQNPRHLVRRRGQEARLRCSPMKGHSHVYWYRQLPEEGLKFMVYLQKENIIDESGMPKERFSAEFPKEGPSILRIQQVVRGDSAAYFCASSPRGSVETQYFGPGTRLLVL.

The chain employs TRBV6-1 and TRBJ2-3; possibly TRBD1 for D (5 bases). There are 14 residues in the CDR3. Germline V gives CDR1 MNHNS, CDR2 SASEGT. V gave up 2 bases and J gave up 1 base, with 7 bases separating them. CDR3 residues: CASSEKGGTDTQYF. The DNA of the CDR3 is TGTGCCAGCAGTGAAAAAGGGGGCACAGATACGCAGTATTTT.

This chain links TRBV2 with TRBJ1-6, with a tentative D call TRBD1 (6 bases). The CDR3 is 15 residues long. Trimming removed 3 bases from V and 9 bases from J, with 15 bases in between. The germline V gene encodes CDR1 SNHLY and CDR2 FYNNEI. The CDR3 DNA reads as TGTGCCAGCAGTGACTTCCCAGGGGTAGGTTCACCCCTCCACTTT. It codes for CASSDFPGVGSPLHF.

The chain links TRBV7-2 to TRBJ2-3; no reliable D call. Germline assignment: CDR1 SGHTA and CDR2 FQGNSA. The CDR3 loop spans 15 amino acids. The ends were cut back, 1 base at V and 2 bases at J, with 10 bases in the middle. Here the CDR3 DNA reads TGTGCCAGCAGCTTAGGGTTCTACCACACAGATACGCAGTATTTT. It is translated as CASSLGFYHTDTQYF.

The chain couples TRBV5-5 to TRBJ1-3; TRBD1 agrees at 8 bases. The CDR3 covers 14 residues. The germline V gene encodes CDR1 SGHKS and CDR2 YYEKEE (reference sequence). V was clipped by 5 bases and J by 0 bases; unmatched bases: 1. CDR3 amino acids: CASRTGGSGNTIYF. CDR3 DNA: TGTGCCAGCAGAACAGGGGGCTCTGGAAACACCATATATTTT. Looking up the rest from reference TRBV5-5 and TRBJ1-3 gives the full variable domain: DAGVTQSPTHLIKTRGQQVTLRCSPISGHKSVSWYQQVLGQGPQFIFQYYEKEERGRGNFPDRFSARQFPNYSSELNVNALLLGDSALYLCASRTGGSGNTIYFGEGSWLTVV.

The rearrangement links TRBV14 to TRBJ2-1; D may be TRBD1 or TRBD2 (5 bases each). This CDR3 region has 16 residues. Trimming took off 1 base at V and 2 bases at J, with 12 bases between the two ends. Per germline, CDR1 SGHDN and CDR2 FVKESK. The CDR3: CASSQALGAPYNEQFF. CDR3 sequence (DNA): TGTGCCAGCAGCCAAGCGCTCGGGGCCCCCTACAATGAGCAGTTCTTC.

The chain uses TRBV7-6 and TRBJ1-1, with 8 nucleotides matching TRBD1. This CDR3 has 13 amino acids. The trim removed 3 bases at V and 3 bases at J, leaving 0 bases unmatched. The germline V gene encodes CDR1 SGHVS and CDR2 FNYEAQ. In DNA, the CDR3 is TGTGCCAGCAGCTTGGACAGGGACACTGAAGCTTTCTTT. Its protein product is CASSLDRDTEAFF. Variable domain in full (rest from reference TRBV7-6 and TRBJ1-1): GAGVSQSPRYKVTKRGQDVALRCDPISGHVSLYWYRQALGQGPEFLTYFNYEAQQDKSGLPNDRFSAERPEGSISTLTIQRTEQRDSAMYRCASSLDRDTEAFFGQGTRLTVV.

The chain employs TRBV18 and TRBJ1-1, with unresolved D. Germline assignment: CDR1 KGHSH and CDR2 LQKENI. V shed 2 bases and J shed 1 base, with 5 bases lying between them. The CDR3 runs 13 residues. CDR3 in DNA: TGTGCCAGCTCACCATCCCAGAACACTGAAGCTTTCTTT. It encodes CASSPSQNTEAFF.

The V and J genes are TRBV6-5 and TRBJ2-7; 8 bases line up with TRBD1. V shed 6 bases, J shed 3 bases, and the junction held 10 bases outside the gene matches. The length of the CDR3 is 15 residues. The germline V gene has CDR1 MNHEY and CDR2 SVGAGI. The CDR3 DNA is TGTGCCAGCAGCTCCTCAGGGGGCCTAGGCTACGAGCAGTACTTC. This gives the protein CASSSSGGLGYEQYF.

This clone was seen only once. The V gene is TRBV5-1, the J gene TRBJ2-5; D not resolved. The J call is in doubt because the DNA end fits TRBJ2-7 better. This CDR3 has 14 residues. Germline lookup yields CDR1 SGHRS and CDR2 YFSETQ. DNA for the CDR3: TGCGCCAGCAGCTTGGTGGCAGGTAGCTACGAGCAGTACTTC. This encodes CASSLVAGSYEQYF.

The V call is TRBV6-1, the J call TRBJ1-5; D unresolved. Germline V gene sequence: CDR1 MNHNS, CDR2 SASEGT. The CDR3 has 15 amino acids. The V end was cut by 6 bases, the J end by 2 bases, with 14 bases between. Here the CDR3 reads CASRIQWDGNQPQHF. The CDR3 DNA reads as TGTGCCAGCAGGATTCAATGGGATGGCAATCAGCCCCAGCATTTT.

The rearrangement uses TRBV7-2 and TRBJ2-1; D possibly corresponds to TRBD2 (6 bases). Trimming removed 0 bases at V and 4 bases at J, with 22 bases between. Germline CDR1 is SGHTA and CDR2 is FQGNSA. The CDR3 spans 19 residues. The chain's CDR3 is CASSLAAKGFSREYNEQFF. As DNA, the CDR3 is TGTGCCAGCAGCTTAGCGGCGAAGGGCTTCTCGCGGGAATACAATGAGCAGTTCTTC.

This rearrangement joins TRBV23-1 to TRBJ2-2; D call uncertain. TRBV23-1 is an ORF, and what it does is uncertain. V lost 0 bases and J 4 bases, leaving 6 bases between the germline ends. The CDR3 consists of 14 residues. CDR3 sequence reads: CASSQSEGTGELFF. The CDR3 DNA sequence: TGCGCCAGCAGTCAATCAGAAGGCACCGGGGAGCTGTTTTTT.

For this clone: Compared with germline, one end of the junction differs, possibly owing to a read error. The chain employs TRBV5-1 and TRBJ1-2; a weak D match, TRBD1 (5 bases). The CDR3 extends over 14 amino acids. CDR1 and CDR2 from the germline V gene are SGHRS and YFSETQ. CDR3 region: CASTPGADSYGYTF. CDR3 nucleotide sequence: TGTGCCAGCACCCCCGGGGCAGACTCCTATGGCTACACCTTC.